This TCR beta chain was identified in a study of blood T cell repertoires in COVID-19. Looking at the study overall: From T cells, B-cell-depleted T cells, or PBMCs came the material, which was cDNA or gDNA.

V dropped 1 base and J dropped 3 bases, with 6 bases sitting between them. The length of the CDR3 is 13 residues. Method: immunoSEQ multiplex PCR; TCRdb's copy keeps in-frame clones and lacks some. The table includes some 130,000 clones, more than 85% detected once. The origin of this receptor is a man aged 55-75 years with active or convalescent COVID-19. The sample was peripheral blood. The chain has TRBV12-3 or TRBV12-4 and TRBJ2-5; tentatively, D is TRBD1 (5 bases). The CDR3 here is CASSLEQEETQYF. DNA for the CDR3: TGTGCCAGCAGTTTAGAACAGGAAGAGACCCAGTACTTC.